A selection of T cell receptor beta chains follows, all from one sample in a study of vaccination effects on CD4 cells after COVID-19. Generated by immunoSEQ multiplex PCR, the TCRdb table keeps only in-frame clones and is missing some. The top ten clones hold more than 10% of a sample with fewer than 70,000 clones, under 90% of them seen once. These receptors are not linked to any known antigen. The source material was CD4+ T cells from PBMCs cultured with SARS-CoV-2 spike peptides, sampled before COVID-19 vaccination. These receptors came from a human donor who received a COVID-19 vaccine. Each CDR3 is given without its conserved first and last residue. Fields, in order: V gene, clone size, J gene, CDR3 protein. A clone size is listed for some rows: how often the clone was seen (once, few, many), or a class if it is expanded.

V: TRBV28; size: NA; J: TRBJ1-5; CDR3: ASSLFGGGTAQH
V: TRBV3-1/TRBV3-2; size: NA; J: TRBJ1-2; CDR3: ASSQGGGYT
V: TRBV2; size: NA; J: TRBJ2-5; CDR3: ASSEGQYQETQY
V: TRBV5-5; size: NA; J: TRBJ2-5; CDR3: ASSPGGLRETQY
V: TRBV18; size: NA; J: TRBJ2-5; CDR3: ASSPQRLRRETQY
V: TRBV14; size: NA; J: TRBJ1-1; CDR3: ASSLEQAINTEAF
V: TRBV11-3; size: NA; J: TRBJ2-2; CDR3: ASSFRGGGTGELF
V: TRBV19; size: once; J: TRBJ2-5; CDR3: ASSTGIQETQY
V: TRBV7-2; size: NA; J: TRBJ2-3; CDR3: ASSSFGAGGRGTDTQY
V: TRBV30; size: few; J: TRBJ2-3; CDR3: AWTPGRLDTQY
V: TRBV24-1; size: NA; J: TRBJ1-1; CDR3: ATSPAGGPNTEAF
V: TRBV5-1; size: NA; J: TRBJ2-2; CDR3: ASSLLDPPNTGELF
V: TRBV7-2; size: once; J: TRBJ2-5; CDR3: ASSPWDTSEETQY
V: TRBV5-1; size: NA; J: TRBJ1-2; CDR3: ASSSRQAYGYT
V: TRBV5-4; size: NA; J: TRBJ1-2; CDR3: ASSLNLGGYT
V: TRBV9; size: NA; J: TRBJ1-2; CDR3: ASSVEGQTYGYT
V: TRBV7-2; size: NA; J: TRBJ1-2; CDR3: ASSYAGTESYGYT
V: TRBV5-4; size: NA; J: TRBJ1-1; CDR3: ASSPSWGRGGTEAF
V: TRBV7-3; size: NA; J: TRBJ1-6; CDR3: ASSLGPSNSSPLH
V: TRBV5-1; size: few; J: TRBJ1-1; CDR3: ASSLFQGGTEAF
V: TRBV18; size: NA; J: TRBJ1-3; CDR3: ASSPPRQVSGNTIY
V: TRBV3-1/TRBV3-2; size: NA; J: TRBJ2-1; CDR3: ASRPGTGSSEQF
V: TRBV27; size: NA; J: TRBJ1-2; CDR3: ASSDAQGVSYGYT
V: TRBV19; size: NA; J: TRBJ2-3; CDR3: ASSLRDRGRTDTQY
V: TRBV9; size: NA; J: TRBJ2-5; CDR3: ASSVAGQETQY
V: TRBV4-3; size: NA; J: TRBJ1-4; CDR3: ASSPEGQRGQLF